This T cell receptor beta chain was retrieved from a study of T cells in Graves' hyperthyroidism and ophthalmopathy. RNA transcripts provided the source from which TCR beta CDR3 regions were amplified. Primed by the HTBI set, a first-round RT-PCR was run on the TCR CDR3. Each CDR3 protein gets one entry after TCRdb re-called the multiplex PCR reads with MiXCR. The table lists about 560,000 distinct CDR3 sequences, over 15% of them singletons. Turning to this clonotype: A much larger clonotype is one base distant, so this may be a read error.

The CDR3 sequence is 16 residues long. Trimming removed 0 bases from V and 10 bases from J; junction bases left unmatched: 11. Germline V lookup: CDR1 LGHDT, CDR2 YNNKEL (reference sequence). The V gene is TRBV3-1, the J gene TRBJ1-4; TRBD1 aligns across 7 bases. Sequenced material: blood. This sequence was found in a woman in her late teens or twenties with Graves' hyperthyroidism. CDR3 sequence: CASSQDPTGVDGKLFF. Here the CDR3 DNA reads TGTGCCAGCAGCCAAGATCCCACAGGGGTCGATGGAAAACTGTTTTTT.